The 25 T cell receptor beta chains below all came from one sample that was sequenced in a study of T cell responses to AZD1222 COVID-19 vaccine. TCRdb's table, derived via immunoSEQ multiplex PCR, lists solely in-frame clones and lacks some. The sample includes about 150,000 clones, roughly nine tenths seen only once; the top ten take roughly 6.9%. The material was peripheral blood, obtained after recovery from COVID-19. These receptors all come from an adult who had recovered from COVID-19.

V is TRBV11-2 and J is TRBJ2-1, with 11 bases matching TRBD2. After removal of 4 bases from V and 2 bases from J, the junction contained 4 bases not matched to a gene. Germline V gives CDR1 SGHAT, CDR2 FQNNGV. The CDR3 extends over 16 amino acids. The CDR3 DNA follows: TGTGCCAGCAGCTACCTTAGCGGGAGGGCCTACAATGAGCAGTTCTTC. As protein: CASSYLSGRAYNEQFF.

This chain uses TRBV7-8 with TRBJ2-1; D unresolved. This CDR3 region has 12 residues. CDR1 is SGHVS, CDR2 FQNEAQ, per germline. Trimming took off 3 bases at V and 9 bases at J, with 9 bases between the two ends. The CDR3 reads CASSFPVGEQFF. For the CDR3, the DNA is TGTGCCAGCAGCTTCCCGGTGGGTGAGCAGTTCTTC. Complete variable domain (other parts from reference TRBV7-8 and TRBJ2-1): GAGVSQSPRYKVAKRGQDVALRCDPISGHVSLFWYQQALGQGPEFLTYFQNEAQLDKSGLPSDRFFAERPEGSVSTLKIQRTQQEDSAVYLCASSFPVGEQFFGPGTRLTVL.

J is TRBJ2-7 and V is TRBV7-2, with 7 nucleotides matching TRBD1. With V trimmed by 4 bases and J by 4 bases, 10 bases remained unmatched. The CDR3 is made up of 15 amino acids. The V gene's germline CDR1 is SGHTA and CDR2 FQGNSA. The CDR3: CASSSPGQKRYEQYF. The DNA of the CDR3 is TGTGCCAGCAGCTCTCCGGGACAGAAGAGGTACGAGCAGTACTTC.

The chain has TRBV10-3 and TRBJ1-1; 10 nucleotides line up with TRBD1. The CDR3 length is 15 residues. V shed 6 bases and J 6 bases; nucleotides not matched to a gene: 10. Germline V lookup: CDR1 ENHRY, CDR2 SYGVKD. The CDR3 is CAISAKGQGSAEAFF. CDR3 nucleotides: TGTGCCATCAGCGCGAAGGGACAGGGGAGCGCTGAAGCTTTCTTT.

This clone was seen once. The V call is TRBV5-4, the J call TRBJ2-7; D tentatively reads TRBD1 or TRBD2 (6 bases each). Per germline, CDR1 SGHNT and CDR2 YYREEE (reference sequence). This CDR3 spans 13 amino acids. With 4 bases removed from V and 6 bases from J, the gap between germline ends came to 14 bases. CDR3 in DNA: TGTGCCAGCAGCCCTGGGGGGCCCGTCGAGCAGTACTTC. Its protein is CASSPGGPVEQYF.

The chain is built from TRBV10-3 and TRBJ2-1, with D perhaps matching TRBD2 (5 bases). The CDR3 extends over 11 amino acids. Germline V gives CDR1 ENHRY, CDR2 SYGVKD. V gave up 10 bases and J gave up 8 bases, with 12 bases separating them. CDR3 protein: CATSEVDEQFF. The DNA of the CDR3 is TGTGCCACCTCGGAGGTGGATGAGCAGTTCTTC.

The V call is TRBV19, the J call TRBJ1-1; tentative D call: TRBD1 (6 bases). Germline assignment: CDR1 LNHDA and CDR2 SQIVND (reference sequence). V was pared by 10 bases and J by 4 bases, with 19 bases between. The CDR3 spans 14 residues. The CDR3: CATKVGGQITEAFF. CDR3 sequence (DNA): TGTGCCACCAAAGTTGGAGGACAGATCACTGAAGCTTTCTTT.

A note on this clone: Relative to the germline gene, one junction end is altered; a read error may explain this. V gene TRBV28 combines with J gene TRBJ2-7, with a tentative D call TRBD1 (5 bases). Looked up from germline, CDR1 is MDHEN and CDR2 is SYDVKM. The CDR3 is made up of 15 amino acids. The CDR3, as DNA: TGTACCAGCAGCCCAGGACAACTAATCTCCTACGAGCAGTACTTC. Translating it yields CTSSPGQLISYEQYF.

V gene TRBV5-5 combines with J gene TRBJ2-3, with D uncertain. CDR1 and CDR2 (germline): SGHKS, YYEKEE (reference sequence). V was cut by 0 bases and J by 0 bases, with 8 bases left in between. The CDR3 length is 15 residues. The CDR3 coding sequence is TGTGCCAGCAGCTTGGAATACAGAAGCACAGATACGCAGTATTTT. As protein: CASSLEYRSTDTQYF.

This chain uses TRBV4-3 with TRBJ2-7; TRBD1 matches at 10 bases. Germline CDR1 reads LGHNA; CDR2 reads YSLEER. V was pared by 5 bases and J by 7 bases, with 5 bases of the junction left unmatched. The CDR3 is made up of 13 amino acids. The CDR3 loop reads CASSFGQGGEQYF. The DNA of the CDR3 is TGCGCCAGCAGCTTCGGACAGGGGGGAGAGCAGTACTTC.

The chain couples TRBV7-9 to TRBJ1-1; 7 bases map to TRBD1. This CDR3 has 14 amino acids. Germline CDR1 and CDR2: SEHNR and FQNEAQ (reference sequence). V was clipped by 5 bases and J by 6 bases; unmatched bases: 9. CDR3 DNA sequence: TGTGCCAGCAGCCAGACAGGGCTTGTCCCTGAAGCTTTCTTT. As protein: CASSQTGLVPEAFF.

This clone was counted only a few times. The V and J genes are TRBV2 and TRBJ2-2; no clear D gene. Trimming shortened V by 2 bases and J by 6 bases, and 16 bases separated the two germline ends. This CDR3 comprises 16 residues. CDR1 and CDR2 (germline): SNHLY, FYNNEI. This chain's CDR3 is CASSETGEKVAGELFF. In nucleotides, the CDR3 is TGTGCCAGCAGTGAAACTGGGGAAAAAGTGGCCGGGGAGCTGTTTTTT. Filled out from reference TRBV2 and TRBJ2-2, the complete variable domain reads EPEVTQTPSHQVTQMGQEVILRCVPISNHLYFYWYRQILGQKVEFLVSFYNNEISEKSEIFDDQFSVERPDGSNFTLKIRSTKLEDSAMYFCASSETGEKVAGELFFGEGSRLTVL.

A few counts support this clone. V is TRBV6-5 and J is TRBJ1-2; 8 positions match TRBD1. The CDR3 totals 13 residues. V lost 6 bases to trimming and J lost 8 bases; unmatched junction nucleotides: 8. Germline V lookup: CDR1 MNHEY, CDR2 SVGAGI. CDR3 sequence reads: CASRQGAGWGYTF. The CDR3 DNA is TGTGCCAGCAGGCAGGGGGCGGGTTGGGGCTACACCTTC.

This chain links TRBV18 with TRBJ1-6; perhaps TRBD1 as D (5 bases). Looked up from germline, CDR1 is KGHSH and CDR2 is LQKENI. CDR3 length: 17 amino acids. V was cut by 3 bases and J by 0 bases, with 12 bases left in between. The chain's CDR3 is CASSPLGPSSYNSPLHF. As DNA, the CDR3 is TGTGCCAGCTCACCGCTGGGGCCGAGCTCCTATAATTCACCCCTCCACTTT.

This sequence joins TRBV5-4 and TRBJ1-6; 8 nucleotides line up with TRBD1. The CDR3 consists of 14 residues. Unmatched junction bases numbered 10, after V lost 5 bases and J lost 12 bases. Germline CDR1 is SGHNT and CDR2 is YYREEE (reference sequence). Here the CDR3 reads CASSRPGQAQPLHF. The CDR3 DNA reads TGTGCCAGCAGTCGGCCGGGACAGGCCCAACCCCTCCACTTT.

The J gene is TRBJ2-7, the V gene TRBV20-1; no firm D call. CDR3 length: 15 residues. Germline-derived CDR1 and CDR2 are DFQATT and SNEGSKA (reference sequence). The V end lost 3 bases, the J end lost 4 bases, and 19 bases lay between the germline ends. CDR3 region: CSASYLGSVGYEQYF. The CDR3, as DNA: TGCAGTGCTAGTTATCTTGGGTCGGTGGGTTACGAGCAGTACTTC.

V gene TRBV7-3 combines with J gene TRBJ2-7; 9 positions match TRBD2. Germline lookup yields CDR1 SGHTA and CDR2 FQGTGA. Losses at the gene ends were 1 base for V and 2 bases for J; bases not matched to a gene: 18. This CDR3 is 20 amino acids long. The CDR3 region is CASSLNPYEEVAGVPYEQYF. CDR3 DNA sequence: TGTGCCAGCAGCTTAAACCCCTATGAAGAAGTAGCGGGGGTGCCCTACGAGCAGTACTTC.

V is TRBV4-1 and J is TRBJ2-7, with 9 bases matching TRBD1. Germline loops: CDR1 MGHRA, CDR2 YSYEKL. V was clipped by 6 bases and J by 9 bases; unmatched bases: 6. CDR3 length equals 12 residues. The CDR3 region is CASRATGGGQYF. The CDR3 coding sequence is TGCGCCAGCAGGGCTACAGGGGGCGGGCAGTACTTC.

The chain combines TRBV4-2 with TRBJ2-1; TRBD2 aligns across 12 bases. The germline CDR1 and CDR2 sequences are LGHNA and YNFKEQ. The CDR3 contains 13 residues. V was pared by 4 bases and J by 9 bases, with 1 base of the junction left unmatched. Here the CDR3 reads CASSRTSGAEQFF. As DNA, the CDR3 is TGTGCCAGCAGCCGGACTAGCGGGGCTGAGCAGTTCTTC.

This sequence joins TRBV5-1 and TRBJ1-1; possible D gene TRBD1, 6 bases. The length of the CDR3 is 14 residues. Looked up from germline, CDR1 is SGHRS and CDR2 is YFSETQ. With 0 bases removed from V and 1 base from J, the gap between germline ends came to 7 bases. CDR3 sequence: CASSLGGGNTEAFF. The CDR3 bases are TGCGCCAGCAGCTTGGGAGGGGGGAACACTGAAGCTTTCTTT. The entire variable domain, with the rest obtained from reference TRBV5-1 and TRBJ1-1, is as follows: KAGVTQTPRYLIKTRGQQVTLSCSPISGHRSVSWYQQTPGQGLQFLFEYFSETQRNKGNFPGRFSGRQFSNSRSEMNVSTLELGDSALYLCASSLGGGNTEAFFGQGTRLTVV.

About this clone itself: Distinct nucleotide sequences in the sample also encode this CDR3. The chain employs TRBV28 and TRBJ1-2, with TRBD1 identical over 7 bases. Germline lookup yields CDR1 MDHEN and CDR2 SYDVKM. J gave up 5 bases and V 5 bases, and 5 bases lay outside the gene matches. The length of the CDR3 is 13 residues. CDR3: CASSRNRGYGYTF. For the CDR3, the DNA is TGTGCCAGCAGTCGAAACAGGGGATATGGCTACACCTTC.

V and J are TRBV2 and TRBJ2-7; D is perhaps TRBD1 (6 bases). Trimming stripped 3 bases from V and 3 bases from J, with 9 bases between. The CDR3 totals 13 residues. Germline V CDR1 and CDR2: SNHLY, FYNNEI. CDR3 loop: CASSESRGYEQYF. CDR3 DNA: TGTGCCAGCAGTGAGTCCAGGGGCTACGAGCAGTACTTC.

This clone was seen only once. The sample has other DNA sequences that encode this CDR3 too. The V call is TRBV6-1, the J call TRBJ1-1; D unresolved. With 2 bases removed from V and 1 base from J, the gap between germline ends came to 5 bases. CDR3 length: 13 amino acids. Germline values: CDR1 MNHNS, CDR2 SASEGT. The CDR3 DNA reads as TGTGCCAGCAGTGAAACGAAGAACACTGAAGCTTTCTTT. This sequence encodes CASSETKNTEAFF.

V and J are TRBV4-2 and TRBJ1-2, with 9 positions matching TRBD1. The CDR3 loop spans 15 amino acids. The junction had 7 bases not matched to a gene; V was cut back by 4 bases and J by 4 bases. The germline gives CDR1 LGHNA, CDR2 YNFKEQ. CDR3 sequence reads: CASSPTGGNLYGYTF. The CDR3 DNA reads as TGTGCCAGCAGCCCGACAGGGGGGAACCTCTATGGCTACACCTTC.

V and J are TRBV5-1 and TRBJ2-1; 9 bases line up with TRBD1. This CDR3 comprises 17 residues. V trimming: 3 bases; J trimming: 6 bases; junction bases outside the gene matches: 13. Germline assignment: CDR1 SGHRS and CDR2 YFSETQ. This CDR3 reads CASSSFSPGQGINEQFF. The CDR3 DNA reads TGCGCCAGCAGCTCTTTTAGTCCGGGACAGGGCATCAATGAGCAGTTCTTC.